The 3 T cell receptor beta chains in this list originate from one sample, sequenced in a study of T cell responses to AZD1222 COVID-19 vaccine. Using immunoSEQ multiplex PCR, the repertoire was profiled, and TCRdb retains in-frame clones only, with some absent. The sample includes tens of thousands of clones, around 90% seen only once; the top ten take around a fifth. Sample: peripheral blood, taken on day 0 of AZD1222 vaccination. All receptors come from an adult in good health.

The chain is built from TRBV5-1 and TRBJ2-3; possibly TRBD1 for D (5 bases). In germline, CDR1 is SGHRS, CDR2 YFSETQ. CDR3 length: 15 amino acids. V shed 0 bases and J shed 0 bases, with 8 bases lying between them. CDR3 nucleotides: TGCGCCAGCAGCTTGGGGACACATAGCACAGATACGCAGTATTTT. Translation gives CASSLGTHSTDTQYF.

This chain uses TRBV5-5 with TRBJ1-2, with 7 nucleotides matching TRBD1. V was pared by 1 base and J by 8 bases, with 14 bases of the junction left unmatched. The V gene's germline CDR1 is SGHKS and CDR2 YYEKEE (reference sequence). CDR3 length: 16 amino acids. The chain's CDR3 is CASSLSVRDSQFGYTF. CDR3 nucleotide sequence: TGTGCCAGCAGCTTGAGTGTACGGGACAGTCAATTCGGCTACACCTTC.

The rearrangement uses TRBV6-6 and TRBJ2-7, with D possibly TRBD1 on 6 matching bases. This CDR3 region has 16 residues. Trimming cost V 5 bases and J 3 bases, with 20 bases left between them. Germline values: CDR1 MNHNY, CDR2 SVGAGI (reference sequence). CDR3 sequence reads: CASSPTGTQLSYEQYF. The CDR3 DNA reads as TGTGCCAGCAGTCCGACCGGGACACAGCTCAGCTACGAGCAGTACTTC.